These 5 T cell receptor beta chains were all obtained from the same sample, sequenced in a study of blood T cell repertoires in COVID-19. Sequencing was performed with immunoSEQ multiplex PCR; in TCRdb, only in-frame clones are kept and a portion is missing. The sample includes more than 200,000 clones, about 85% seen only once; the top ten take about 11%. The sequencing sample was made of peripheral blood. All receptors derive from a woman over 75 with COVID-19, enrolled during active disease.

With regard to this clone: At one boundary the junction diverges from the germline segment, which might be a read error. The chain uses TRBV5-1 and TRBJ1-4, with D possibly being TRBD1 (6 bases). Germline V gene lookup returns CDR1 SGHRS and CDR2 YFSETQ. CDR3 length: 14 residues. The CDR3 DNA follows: TGCGCCCGCAGGAGGGGGGGGGCCGATGAAAAACTGTTTTTT. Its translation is CARRRGGADEKLFF. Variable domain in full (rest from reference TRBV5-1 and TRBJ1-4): KAGVTQTPRYLIKTRGQQVTLSCSPISGHRSVSWYQQTPGQGLQFLFEYFSETQRNKGNFPGRFSGRQFSNSRSEMNVSTLELGDSALYLCARRRGGADEKLFFGSGTQLSVL.

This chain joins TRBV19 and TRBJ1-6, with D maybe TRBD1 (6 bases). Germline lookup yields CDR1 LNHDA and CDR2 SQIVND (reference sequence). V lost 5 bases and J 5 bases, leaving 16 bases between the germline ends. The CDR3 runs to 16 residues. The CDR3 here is CASSFHGTRNNSPLHF. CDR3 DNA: TGTGCCAGTAGTTTTCACGGGACACGGAATAATTCACCCCTCCACTTT.

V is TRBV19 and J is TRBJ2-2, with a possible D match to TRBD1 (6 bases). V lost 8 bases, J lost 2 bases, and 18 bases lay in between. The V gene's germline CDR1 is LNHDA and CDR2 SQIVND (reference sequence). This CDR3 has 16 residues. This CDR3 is CASRLLGDINTGELFF. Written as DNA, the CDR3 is TGTGCCAGTCGCCTGCTGGGGGACATTAACACCGGGGAGCTGTTTTTT.

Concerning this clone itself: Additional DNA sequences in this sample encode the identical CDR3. The CDR3 DNA follows: TGTGCCAGCAGCTTAACCAGCTCCTATAATTCACCCCTCCACTTT. This translates into CASSLTSSYNSPLHF. The genes are TRBV11-2 and TRBJ1-6; D gene ambiguous. The CDR3 is made up of 15 amino acids. Trimming left V 2 bases short and J 0 bases short, with 5 bases between. Germline values: CDR1 SGHAT, CDR2 FQNNGV.

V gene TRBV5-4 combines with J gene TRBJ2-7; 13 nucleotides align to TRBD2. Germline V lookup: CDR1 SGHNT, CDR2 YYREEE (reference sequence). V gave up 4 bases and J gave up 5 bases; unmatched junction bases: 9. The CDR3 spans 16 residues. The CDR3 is CASSQRLAGGSDEQYF. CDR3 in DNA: TGTGCCAGCAGCCAAAGACTAGCGGGGGGATCGGACGAGCAGTACTTC.